This TCR beta chain stems from a study of blood T cell repertoires in COVID-19. This clone was seen once. V dropped 5 bases and J dropped 0 bases, with 10 bases sitting between them. The CDR3 has 14 amino acids. Germline lookup yields CDR1 SNHLY and CDR2 FYNNEI. Authors' data handling: Counts of nucleated cells, estimated from reference gene primer amplification, were obtained. This table comes from immunoSEQ multiplex PCR, and its TCRdb copy is limited to in-frame clones, with some not included. V and J calls and clone size follow that table, whereas D and trimming were derived from the DNA. The repertoire holds roughly 280,000 clones, with over 75% as singletons.

This sequence joins TRBV2 and TRBJ1-2; D is perhaps TRBD1 (5 bases). This receptor was obtained from a woman in her 70s with acute or convalescent COVID-19. The sequenced sample consisted of peripheral blood. CDR3 nucleotide sequence: TGTGCCAGCAGTCGGGACTTCTCTAACTATGGCTACACCTTC. As protein: CASSRDFSNYGYTF.